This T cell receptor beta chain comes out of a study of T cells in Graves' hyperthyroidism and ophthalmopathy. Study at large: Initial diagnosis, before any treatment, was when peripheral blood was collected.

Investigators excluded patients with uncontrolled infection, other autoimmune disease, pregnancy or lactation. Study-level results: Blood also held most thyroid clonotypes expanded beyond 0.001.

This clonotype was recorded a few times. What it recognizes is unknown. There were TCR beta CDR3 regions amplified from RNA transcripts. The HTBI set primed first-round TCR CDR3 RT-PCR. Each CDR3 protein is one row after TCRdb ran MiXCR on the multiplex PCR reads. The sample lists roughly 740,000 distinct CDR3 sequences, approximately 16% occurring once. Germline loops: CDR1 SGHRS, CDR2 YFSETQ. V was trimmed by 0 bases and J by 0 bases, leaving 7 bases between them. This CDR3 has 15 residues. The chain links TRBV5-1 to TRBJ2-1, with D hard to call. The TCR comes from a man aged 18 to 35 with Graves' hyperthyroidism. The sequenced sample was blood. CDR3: CASSLVSASYNEQFF. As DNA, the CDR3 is TGCGCCAGCAGCTTGGTGAGTGCCTCCTACAATGAGCAGTTCTTC.